This T cell receptor (beta chain) was documented in a study of T cell changes during pregnancy in multiple sclerosis. Measured with immunoSEQ multiplex PCR; TCRdb has only the in-frame clones, and not every one. The sample carries 58,000 or so clones, around nine tenths recorded once. CDR1 is MRHNA and CDR2 is SNTAGT in the germline V gene. The V and J ends lost 5 bases and 0 bases respectively, with 12 bases between them. This CDR3 comprises 15 residues. The clonotype originates from a female donor with multiple sclerosis, enrolled in a pregnancy study. The chain employs TRBV6-4 and TRBJ2-3; D perhaps matches TRBD2 (5 bases). The sample here was peripheral blood, taken after pregnancy. The CDR3 here is CASSTGSASTDTQYF. The CDR3 bases are TGTGCCAGCAGTACGGGTAGCGCTAGCACAGATACGCAGTATTTT.